Listed below are T cell receptor beta chains from one sample, sequenced in a study of neurological immune-mediated disorders. TCRdb reprocessed the 5' RACE reads with MiXCR, giving one entry per CDR3 protein. The data hold 84,000 or so distinct CDR3 sequences, with approximately 10% observed a single time. Material for sequencing was PBMCs. These receptors originate from a man aged 35 to 55 in good health. The CDR3 runs from the conserved cysteine through the conserved F or W. Each record gives: clone size, V gene, D gene, J gene, CDR3 protein, CDR3 DNA. The D gene is left open where the match is weak. Expanded clones are given a class, and other clones once, few, many or no size at all.

abundance: many; v_gene: TRBV12-3/TRBV12-4; d_gene: NA; j_gene: TRBJ1-2; CDR3aa: CASSFGDGYTF; CDR3nt: TGTGCCAGCAGTTTCGGGGACGGCTACACCTTC
abundance: many; v_gene: TRBV5-1; d_gene: NA; j_gene: TRBJ1-5; CDR3aa: CASSLDGADQPQHF; CDR3nt: TGCGCCAGCAGCTTGGATGGGGCCGATCAGCCCCAGCATTTT
abundance: many; v_gene: TRBV15; d_gene: TRBD2; j_gene: TRBJ2-3; CDR3aa: CATSRPRGLAGGGGTDTQYF; CDR3nt: TGTGCCACCAGCAGACCTAGGGGACTAGCGGGAGGGGGTGGCACAGATACGCAGTATTTT
abundance: many; v_gene: TRBV27; d_gene: NA; j_gene: TRBJ2-1; CDR3aa: CASSLEPSTDEQFF; CDR3nt: TGTGCCAGCAGTTTGGAGCCTTCGACTGATGAGCAGTTCTTC
abundance: few; v_gene: TRBV5-5; d_gene: NA; j_gene: TRBJ2-5; CDR3aa: CASSPGDIGGQETQYF; CDR3nt: TGTGCCAGCAGCCCCGGGGACATTGGGGGCCAAGAGACCCAGTACTTC
abundance: many; v_gene: TRBV20-1; d_gene: TRBD2; j_gene: TRBJ2-3; CDR3aa: CSAPWGGATDTQYF; CDR3nt: TGCAGTGCTCCTTGGGGAGGGGCAACAGATACGCAGTATTTT
abundance: many; v_gene: TRBV7-9; d_gene: NA; j_gene: TRBJ1-4; CDR3aa: CASSVASGYNEKLFF; CDR3nt: TGTGCCAGCAGCGTAGCTTCAGGGTACAATGAAAAACTGTTTTTT
abundance: many; v_gene: TRBV11-2; d_gene: NA; j_gene: TRBJ2-5; CDR3aa: CASSLGVTPEETQYF; CDR3nt: TGTGCCAGCAGCTTAGGGGTTACCCCGGAGGAGACCCAGTACTTC
abundance: many; v_gene: TRBV6-5; d_gene: NA; j_gene: TRBJ1-2; CDR3aa: CASSYASKGDPGGYTF; CDR3nt: TGTGCCAGCAGTTACGCCTCAAAAGGGGACCCTGGGGGCTACACCTTC
abundance: medium-sized; v_gene: TRBV5-1; d_gene: TRBD2; j_gene: TRBJ2-5; CDR3aa: CASSSSVASGVQETQYF; CDR3nt: TGCGCCAGCAGCTCGTCGGTGGCTAGCGGGGTCCAAGAGACCCAGTACTTC
abundance: NA; v_gene: TRBV10-3; d_gene: NA; j_gene: TRBJ1-6; CDR3aa: CAFSDRGRIVDSPLHF; CDR3nt: TGTGCCTTCAGTGACCGAGGGAGGATAGTGGATTCACCCCTCCACTTT
abundance: many; v_gene: TRBV7-6; d_gene: NA; j_gene: TRBJ2-7; CDR3aa: CASSLKPLAEQYF; CDR3nt: TGTGCCAGCAGCTTAAAGCCCCTTGCGGAGCAGTACTTC
abundance: many; v_gene: TRBV9; d_gene: NA; j_gene: TRBJ2-3; CDR3aa: CASSPPFGGNTDTQYF; CDR3nt: TGTGCCAGCAGCCCTCCCTTTGGGGGGAACACAGATACGCAGTATTTT
abundance: many; v_gene: TRBV12-3/TRBV12-4; d_gene: NA; j_gene: TRBJ2-3; CDR3aa: CASSQLGGSRTDTQYF; CDR3nt: TGTGCCAGCAGTCAGCTTGGGGGGAGTCGCACAGATACGCAGTATTTT
abundance: many; v_gene: TRBV19; d_gene: NA; j_gene: TRBJ2-5; CDR3aa: CASRRTDYQETQYF; CDR3nt: TGTGCCAGTAGGAGGACGGATTATCAAGAGACCCAGTACTTC
abundance: NA; v_gene: TRBV12-3/TRBV12-4; d_gene: TRBD2; j_gene: TRBJ2-5; CDR3aa: CASSSLAGQETQYF; CDR3nt: TGTGCCAGCAGTTCGCTAGCGGGGCAAGAGACCCAGTACTTC
abundance: many; v_gene: TRBV20-1; d_gene: NA; j_gene: TRBJ1-3; CDR3aa: CSARDRYGGISGNTIYF; CDR3nt: TGCAGTGCTAGAGATCGTTATGGGGGGATCTCTGGAAACACCATATATTTT
abundance: few; v_gene: TRBV3-1; d_gene: NA; j_gene: TRBJ2-7; CDR3aa: CASSQGVGGGGPSYEQYF; CDR3nt: TGTGCCAGCAGCCAAGGAGTAGGTGGCGGGGGCCCCTCCTACGAGCAGTACTTC
abundance: many; v_gene: TRBV4-2; d_gene: NA; j_gene: TRBJ2-1; CDR3aa: CASSQEIRLGEQFF; CDR3nt: TGTGCCAGCAGCCAAGAAATTAGGCTGGGTGAGCAGTTCTTC
abundance: NA; v_gene: TRBV7-9; d_gene: NA; j_gene: TRBJ2-3; CDR3aa: CASSGRELGKSTDTQYF; CDR3nt: TGTGCCAGCAGCGGAAGAGAGCTAGGAAAGAGCACAGATACGCAGTATTTT
abundance: many; v_gene: TRBV7-2; d_gene: TRBD2; j_gene: TRBJ2-3; CDR3aa: CASSLVVAGGPGDTQYF; CDR3nt: TGTGCCAGCAGCTTAGTGGTAGCGGGGGGGCCGGGGGATACGCAGTATTTT
abundance: many; v_gene: TRBV5-1; d_gene: TRBD1; j_gene: TRBJ2-7; CDR3aa: CASSLRDRAGEQYF; CDR3nt: TGCGCCAGCAGCCTTCGGGACAGGGCGGGGGAGCAGTACTTC
abundance: many; v_gene: TRBV3-1; d_gene: NA; j_gene: TRBJ2-1; CDR3aa: CASSQARGALYEQFF; CDR3nt: TGTGCCAGCAGCCAAGCAAGGGGGGCTCTCTATGAGCAGTTCTTC
abundance: many; v_gene: TRBV12-3/TRBV12-4; d_gene: TRBD1; j_gene: TRBJ2-3; CDR3aa: CASSSGTGAPDTQYF; CDR3nt: TGTGCCAGCAGTTCCGGGACAGGGGCGCCAGATACGCAGTATTTT
abundance: once; v_gene: TRBV7-2; d_gene: NA; j_gene: TRBJ1-5; CDR3aa: CAISPWGGGLNQPHHF; CDR3nt: TGTGCCATCAGCCCGTGGGGTGGCGGACTCAATCAGCCCCATCATTTT
abundance: many; v_gene: TRBV6-6; d_gene: NA; j_gene: TRBJ1-2; CDR3aa: CASSYDAGPGYGYTF; CDR3nt: TGTGCCAGCAGTTACGATGCAGGGCCCGGCTATGGCTACACCTTC
abundance: many; v_gene: TRBV12-3/TRBV12-4; d_gene: NA; j_gene: TRBJ2-1; CDR3aa: CASRNEQFF; CDR3nt: TGTGCCAGCAGGAATGAGCAGTTCTTC
abundance: many; v_gene: TRBV11-2; d_gene: NA; j_gene: TRBJ2-3; CDR3aa: CASSSGGSHTDTQYF; CDR3nt: TGTGCCAGCAGCTCCGGGGGTTCCCACACAGATACGCAGTATTTT
abundance: many; v_gene: TRBV5-1; d_gene: NA; j_gene: TRBJ2-5; CDR3aa: CASSLAQETQYF; CDR3nt: TGCGCCAGCAGCTTGGCCCAAGAGACCCAGTACTTC
abundance: many; v_gene: TRBV11-2; d_gene: TRBD2; j_gene: TRBJ2-1; CDR3aa: CASTPVVAGYNEQFF; CDR3nt: TGTGCCAGCACCCCCGTAGTAGCGGGGTACAATGAGCAGTTCTTC
abundance: many; v_gene: TRBV6-5; d_gene: NA; j_gene: TRBJ2-7; CDR3aa: CASSSPGGGGPIAYEQYF; CDR3nt: TGTGCCAGCAGTTCCCCGGGTGGCGGGGGCCCCATAGCCTACGAGCAGTACTTC
abundance: medium-sized; v_gene: TRBV7-3; d_gene: NA; j_gene: TRBJ2-2; CDR3aa: CASSPLGTNTGELFF; CDR3nt: TGTGCCAGCAGCCCCCTCGGGACGAACACCGGGGAGCTGTTTTTT
abundance: many; v_gene: TRBV29-1; d_gene: TRBD2; j_gene: TRBJ2-1; CDR3aa: CSVDPSGGSSYNEQFF; CDR3nt: TGCAGCGTTGACCCTAGCGGGGGGAGCTCCTACAATGAGCAGTTCTTC
abundance: many; v_gene: TRBV3-1; d_gene: TRBD1; j_gene: TRBJ2-5; CDR3aa: CASSQEDRRDRAQYF; CDR3nt: TGTGCCAGCAGCCAAGAGGATCGGCGGGACAGGGCCCAGTACTTC
abundance: many; v_gene: TRBV5-1; d_gene: TRBD2; j_gene: TRBJ2-1; CDR3aa: CASSASGVYNEQFF; CDR3nt: TGCGCCAGCAGCGCTAGCGGGGTATACAATGAGCAGTTCTTC
abundance: many; v_gene: TRBV20-1; d_gene: TRBD2; j_gene: TRBJ2-7; CDR3aa: CSAPTSGSINYEQYF; CDR3nt: TGCAGTGCTCCGACTAGCGGGTCAATTAACTACGAGCAGTACTTC
abundance: many; v_gene: TRBV27; d_gene: NA; j_gene: TRBJ1-2; CDR3aa: CASSFGGGYGYTF; CDR3nt: TGTGCCAGCAGTTTCGGGGGCGGATATGGCTACACCTTC
abundance: many; v_gene: TRBV7-9; d_gene: TRBD1; j_gene: TRBJ1-2; CDR3aa: CASSPIERDRDGYTF; CDR3nt: TGTGCCAGCAGCCCAATTGAGAGGGACAGGGATGGCTACACCTTC
abundance: few; v_gene: TRBV5-1; d_gene: TRBD2; j_gene: TRBJ2-3; CDR3aa: CASSSSGRAGDTQYF; CDR3nt: TGCGCCAGCAGCTCTAGCGGGAGGGCCGGGGATACGCAGTATTTT
abundance: many; v_gene: TRBV6-5; d_gene: NA; j_gene: TRBJ1-2; CDR3aa: CASSWGPNYGYTF; CDR3nt: TGTGCCAGCAGTTGGGGACCCAACTATGGCTACACCTTC
abundance: many; v_gene: TRBV5-1; d_gene: TRBD1; j_gene: TRBJ2-7; CDR3aa: CASSPLTGSREQYF; CDR3nt: TGCGCCAGCAGCCCCTTGACAGGGAGTCGTGAGCAGTACTTC
abundance: NA; v_gene: TRBV29-1; d_gene: NA; j_gene: TRBJ2-5; CDR3aa: CIVTNGAESQYF; CDR3nt: TGCATCGTCACCAACGGGGCCGAGTCCCAGTACTTC
abundance: many; v_gene: TRBV15; d_gene: NA; j_gene: TRBJ2-5; CDR3aa: CATSSRTGLQETQYF; CDR3nt: TGTGCCACCAGCTCTCGGACAGGACTACAAGAGACCCAGTACTTC
abundance: few; v_gene: TRBV19; d_gene: NA; j_gene: TRBJ2-1; CDR3aa: CASSMRESSYNEQFF; CDR3nt: TGTGCCAGTAGTATGCGGGAAAGCTCCTACAATGAGCAGTTCTTC
abundance: many; v_gene: TRBV7-3; d_gene: TRBD2; j_gene: TRBJ2-7; CDR3aa: CASSLQAGVSYEQYF; CDR3nt: TGTGCCAGCAGCTTACAAGCGGGGGTCTCCTACGAGCAGTACTTC
abundance: few; v_gene: TRBV18; d_gene: NA; j_gene: TRBJ2-2; CDR3aa: CASSPSGFANTGELFF; CDR3nt: TGTGCCAGCTCACCAAGCGGTTTCGCGAACACCGGGGAGCTGTTTTTT
abundance: many; v_gene: TRBV7-2; d_gene: TRBD2; j_gene: TRBJ2-1; CDR3aa: CASSSPTSGGPTYNEQFF; CDR3nt: TGTGCCAGCAGCTCCCCTACTAGCGGGGGGCCCACCTACAATGAGCAGTTCTTC
abundance: many; v_gene: TRBV5-1; d_gene: NA; j_gene: TRBJ1-2; CDR3aa: CASSLTGSDGYTF; CDR3nt: TGCGCCAGCAGCTTGACAGGGAGTGATGGCTACACCTTC
abundance: many; v_gene: TRBV5-1; d_gene: NA; j_gene: TRBJ1-2; CDR3aa: CASSLASAGKNGYTF; CDR3nt: TGCGCCAGCAGCTTGGCTAGCGCGGGAAAGAATGGCTACACCTTC
abundance: many; v_gene: TRBV10-3; d_gene: TRBD2; j_gene: TRBJ2-3; CDR3aa: CAISALAGAGTDTQYF; CDR3nt: TGTGCCATCAGTGCCTTAGCGGGAGCGGGCACAGATACGCAGTATTTT
abundance: many; v_gene: TRBV2; d_gene: TRBD2; j_gene: TRBJ2-3; CDR3aa: CASSEVLLAGGSDTQYF; CDR3nt: TGTGCCAGCAGTGAAGTTCTACTAGCGGGAGGGTCGGATACGCAGTATTTT
abundance: NA; v_gene: TRBV28; d_gene: NA; j_gene: TRBJ1-6; CDR3aa: CASSLEGGSPLHF; CDR3nt: TGTGCCAGCAGTTTAGAGGGGGGTTCACCCCTCCACTTT
abundance: medium-sized; v_gene: TRBV12-3/TRBV12-4; d_gene: TRBD1; j_gene: TRBJ2-7; CDR3aa: CASSPQGNEQYF; CDR3nt: TGTGCCAGCAGTCCACAGGGGAACGAGCAGTACTTC
abundance: many; v_gene: TRBV7-8; d_gene: NA; j_gene: TRBJ1-2; CDR3aa: CASSLGGGGYGYTF; CDR3nt: TGTGCCAGCAGCTTGGGCGGGGGGGGCTATGGCTACACCTTC